This TCR beta chain was documented in a study of T cell repertoires in cytomegalovirus infection. As for the study in general: Matching HLA type, along with CMV infection, was indicated by public TCR beta signatures.

Broader study findings: CMV-specific HLA-C-restricted TCR beta clonotypes dominated the ex vivo response. Cumulated frequencies of public TCR beta families served to identify carriers of CMV plus the relevant HLA.

TCRdb re-derived calls from the reads in MiXCR, one entry per CDR3 protein. The data show about 530,000 distinct CDR3 sequences, with approximately 26% seen just once and about 13% held by the top ten. Per germline, CDR1 DFQATT and CDR2 SNEGSKA (reference sequence). With V trimmed by 1 base and J by 4 bases, 4 bases remained unmatched. This CDR3 region has 14 residues. Turning to this clonotype: Its antigen is undetermined.

The sample was PBMCs. The TCR sequence derives from a human donor in good health (CMV status not recorded). Some clones in this sample may be carry-over from other donors' samples. V and J are TRBV20-1 and TRBJ2-1, with TRBD2 matching 7 bases. Written as DNA, the CDR3 is TGCAGTGCTAGAGCAGCGGGGCCTTACAATGAGCAGTTCTTC. Amino acid sequence: CSARAAGPYNEQFF.